Listed here are 23 T cell receptor beta chains from one sample, sequenced in a study of blood T cell repertoires in COVID-19 (dated by TCRdb to about 2020). Libraries came from the immunoSEQ multiplex PCR assay. TCRdb carries this immuneACCESS record with in-frame sequences only. Its versions omit some clonotypes, under half of them owing to an unresolved V gene in the studies checked, with the rest unexplained. The sample contains 150,000 to 200,000 clones, approximately 86% of them found a single time. The ten largest account for around 25% of the sample. Material: PBMCs or T cells enriched from blood (not recorded which). The receptors here all came from a woman in her 40s in a cohort exposed to, infected with or recovered from COVID-19 (not recorded which).

This clone was seen a few times. This chain connects TRBV10-2 to TRBJ1-6, with D possibly TRBD1 on 5 matching bases. V was pared by 3 bases and J by 10 bases, with 16 bases between. CDR3 length: 15 amino acids. Looked up from germline, CDR1 is WSHSY and CDR2 is SAAADI. CDR3 amino acids: CASSDGATGYSPLHF. The CDR3 region has the DNA TGCGCCAGCAGTGATGGGGCCACGGGTTACTCACCCCTCCACTTT.

This chain joins TRBV11-2 and TRBJ2-2; tentative D call: TRBD2 (5 bases). Germline CDR1 reads SGHAT; CDR2 reads FQNNGV. The CDR3 loop spans 17 amino acids. The V and J ends lost 2 bases and 4 bases respectively, with 17 bases between them. DNA of the CDR3: TGTGCCAGCAGCTTAAATTATCGGGGAGAAGTCACCGGGGAGCTGTTTTTT. It is translated as CASSLNYRGEVTGELFF.

V is TRBV6-2 or TRBV6-3 and J is TRBJ1-1; D is ambiguous. V was shortened by 2 bases and J by 5 bases, with 12 bases between the two germline ends. The CDR3 consists of 14 residues. Germline CDR1 and CDR2: MNHEY and SVGEGT. The CDR3 coding sequence is TGTGCCAGCAGTTACGGCAGGCGGGAGACTGAAGCTTTCTTT. This encodes CASSYGRRETEAFF.

This clone was seen just once. The rearrangement links TRBV27 to TRBJ1-1; no clear D gene. The CDR3 consists of 13 residues. Trimming took 8 bases from V and 6 from J, leaving 16 bases between them. CDR1 is MNHEY and CDR2 is SMNVEV in the germline V gene (reference sequence). CDR3 in amino acids: CASSLRQWAEAFF. The CDR3 DNA sequence: TGTGCCAGCTCCCTCAGACAATGGGCTGAAGCTTTCTTT.

CDR3 coding DNA: TGTGCCAGCAGCTTAGTGGTCAGGGTAGAGACCCAGTACTTC. It yields the protein CASSLVVRVETQYF. J is TRBJ2-5 and V is TRBV7-9; weak D call: TRBD1 (5 bases). V was trimmed by 1 base and J by 4 bases, leaving 10 bases between them. The CDR3 has 14 amino acids. Germline CDR1 reads SEHNR; CDR2 reads FQNEAQ (reference sequence).

V and J are TRBV13 and TRBJ2-7; D gene unclear. This CDR3 is built from 12 residues. The V end was cut by 5 bases, the J end by 4 bases, with 9 bases between. Germline CDR1 reads PRHDT; CDR2 reads FYEKMQ (reference sequence). CDR3 region: CASSPNRYEQYF. The CDR3 region has the DNA TGTGCCAGCAGCCCCAACCGGTACGAGCAGTACTTC.

The chain carries TRBV28 and TRBJ1-1, with TRBD1 as a possible D gene (6 bases). The germline gives CDR1 MDHEN, CDR2 SYDVKM. The V gene lost 6 bases and the J gene lost 1 base, with 15 bases spanning the gap. The CDR3 loop spans 15 amino acids. CDR3 amino acids: CASSPSWGQNTEAFF. The CDR3 nucleotides read TGTGCCAGCAGCCCCTCCTGGGGACAGAACACTGAAGCTTTCTTT.

This rearrangement joins TRBV7-2 to TRBJ2-7, with TRBD2 as a possible D gene (5 bases). There are 15 residues in the CDR3. Between the trimmed V and J ends, which lost 1 base and 2 bases, there was a span of 12 bases. The germline V gene encodes CDR1 SGHTA and CDR2 FQGNSA. The CDR3 nucleotides are TGTGCCAGCAGCTTAGAGACCCTGAGGGCCTACGAGCAGTACTTC. It codes for CASSLETLRAYEQYF. The whole variable domain, remainder taken from reference TRBV7-2 and TRBJ2-7, is GAGVSQSPSNKVTEKGKDVELRCDPISGHTALYWYRQSLGQGLEFLIYFQGNSAPDKSGLPSDRFSAERTGGSVSTLTIQRTQQEDSAVYLCASSLETLRAYEQYFGPGTRLTVT.

The chain employs TRBV24-1 and TRBJ1-6; D is ambiguous. Germline V gives CDR1 KGHDR, CDR2 SFDVKD. The germline V and J ends were trimmed by 4 bases and 8 bases, with 5 bases remaining between them. The CDR3 length is 12 residues. CDR3: CATSDGYSPLHF. CDR3 DNA: TGTGCCACCAGTGACGGGTATTCACCCCTCCACTTT.

This chain links TRBV5-5 with TRBJ2-5, with 9 nucleotides matching TRBD1. The CDR3 covers 15 residues. J lost 4 bases, V lost 0 bases, and 4 bases had no gene match. CDR1 is SGHKS and CDR2 is YYEKEE in the germline V gene (reference sequence). DNA for the CDR3: TGTGCCAGCAGCTTGGACGGGACAGGGACAGAGACCCAGTACTTC. It codes for CASSLDGTGTETQYF.

This chain connects TRBV9 to TRBJ2-1, with D perhaps TRBD1 (6 bases). The CDR3 extends over 16 amino acids. Germline CDR1 is SGDLS and CDR2 is YYNGEE. Trimming cost V 0 bases and J 1 base, with 11 bases left between them. The CDR3: CASSVGGRGSYNEQFF. Here the CDR3 DNA reads TGTGCCAGCAGCGTAGGGGGCAGGGGTTCCTACAATGAGCAGTTCTTC. The full variable domain, its missing parts supplied by reference TRBV9 and TRBJ2-1, is DSGVTQTPKHLITATGQRVTLRCSPRSGDLSVYWYQQSLDQGLQFLIQYYNGEERAKGNILERFSAQQFPDLHSELNLSSLELGDSALYFCASSVGGRGSYNEQFFGPGTRLTVL.

This clone was seen a handful of times. Here the CDR3 reads CSVFPPAARNTEAFF. CDR3 in DNA: TGCAGCGTTTTCCCCCCGGCGGCAAGGAACACTGAAGCTTTCTTT. V gene TRBV29-1 combines with J gene TRBJ1-1; unclear D gene. Germline CDR1 is SQVTM and CDR2 is ANQGSEA. Trimming removed 5 bases at V and 1 base at J, with 17 bases between. The CDR3 contains 15 residues.

This sequence joins TRBV28 and TRBJ1-2; possible D gene TRBD1, 6 bases. The CDR3 consists of 15 residues. V shed 5 bases and J shed 3 bases, with 16 bases lying between them. Germline assignment: CDR1 MDHEN and CDR2 SYDVKM. The CDR3 sequence is CASSTPGAGDYGYTF. CDR3 bases: TGTGCCAGCAGTACGCCAGGGGCGGGGGACTATGGCTACACCTTC.

The rearrangement links TRBV28 to TRBJ2-2; a possible D gene is TRBD2 (5 bases). Germline V gives CDR1 MDHEN, CDR2 SYDVKM. The CDR3 is 13 amino acids. CDR3 sequence: CACGRLDTGELFF. The CDR3 nucleotides are TGTGCTTGCGGGCGGTTGGACACCGGGGAGCTGTTTTTT.

This sequence joins TRBV5-1 and TRBJ1-5; TRBD1 is a possible D gene (5 bases). Trimming pared 5 bases from V and 4 bases from J, leaving 10 bases between. CDR1 and CDR2 from the germline V gene are SGHRS and YFSETQ. The CDR3 loop spans 13 amino acids. Here the CDR3 reads CASSWGLNQPQHF. The CDR3, as DNA: TGCGCCAGCAGTTGGGGCCTTAATCAGCCCCAGCATTTT.

The rearrangement links TRBV27 to TRBJ1-1; TRBD1 matches 9 bases. V was pared by 5 bases and J by 5 bases, with 15 bases of the junction left unmatched. This CDR3 has 17 amino acids. Germline CDR1 MNHEY, CDR2 SMNVEV (reference sequence). CDR3 region: CASSKVDWTGVWTEAFF. CDR3 bases: TGTGCCAGCAGTAAGGTAGACTGGACAGGGGTATGGACTGAAGCTTTCTTT.

J is TRBJ1-1 and V is TRBV7-9; 7 bases fit TRBD1. With V trimmed by 4 bases and J by 1 base, 6 bases remained unmatched. Germline CDR1 reads SEHNR; CDR2 reads FQNEAQ (reference sequence). The CDR3 covers 15 residues. CDR3 sequence: CASSSNGDRNTEAFF. The DNA for the CDR3 is TGTGCCAGCAGCTCAAATGGGGACAGGAACACTGAAGCTTTCTTT.

The chain carries TRBV7-9 and TRBJ2-1; 10 positions match TRBD1. This CDR3 comprises 16 residues. Germline V CDR1 and CDR2: SEHNR, FQNEAQ (reference sequence). J lost 6 bases, V lost 1 base, and 6 bases had no gene match. The CDR3 is CASSLERTGGLNEQFF. In DNA form, the CDR3 reads TGTGCCAGCAGCTTAGAAAGGACAGGGGGTCTCAATGAGCAGTTCTTC.

This sequence joins TRBV24-1 and TRBJ1-1; perhaps TRBD1 as D (5 bases). The CDR3 has 15 residues. Germline-derived CDR1 and CDR2 are KGHDR and SFDVKD. Trimming removed 4 bases at V and 1 base at J, with 12 bases between. The CDR3 here is CATSDSRVGNTEAFF. DNA for the CDR3: TGTGCCACCAGTGACTCCAGGGTGGGGAACACTGAAGCTTTCTTT.

This chain joins TRBV7-8 and TRBJ2-5; weak D call: TRBD1 (6 bases). The CDR3 is 13 amino acids. V lost 1 base and J lost 3, with 6 bases in between. Germline loops: CDR1 SGHVS, CDR2 FQNEAQ. Written as DNA, the CDR3 is TGTGCCAGCAGCTTAGACAGGGAAGAGACCCAGTACTTC. Translating it yields CASSLDREETQYF.

This chain connects TRBV28 to TRBJ1-5; D unresolved. V dropped 11 bases and J dropped 1 base, with 6 bases sitting between them. Germline-derived CDR1 and CDR2 are MDHEN and SYDVKM. There are 11 residues in the CDR3. The CDR3, as DNA: TGTGCCGCGGGCAGCAATCAGCCCCAGCATTTT. Its translation is CAAGSNQPQHF.

This clone was observed a single time. The chain couples TRBV24-1 to TRBJ2-4, with D perhaps matching TRBD1 (6 bases). The V and J ends lost 0 bases and 3 bases respectively, with 14 bases between them. The CDR3 has 17 amino acids. The V gene's germline CDR1 is KGHDR and CDR2 SFDVKD. This CDR3 is CATSDLDRILIKNIQYF. The DNA of the CDR3 is TGTGCCACCAGTGATTTGGACAGGATCTTGATCAAAAACATTCAGTACTTC.

In its sample, this clone was seen a few times. The chain couples TRBV2 to TRBJ1-6, with TRBD1 matching over 7 bases. This CDR3 spans 18 amino acids. J lost 0 bases, V lost 9 bases, and 14 bases had no gene match. Germline lookup yields CDR1 SNHLY and CDR2 FYNNEI. For the CDR3, the DNA is TGTGCCAGACTCTCGGGACAGCCCAGGAGCTCCTATAATTCACCCCTCCACTTT. Residues: CARLSGQPRSSYNSPLHF.